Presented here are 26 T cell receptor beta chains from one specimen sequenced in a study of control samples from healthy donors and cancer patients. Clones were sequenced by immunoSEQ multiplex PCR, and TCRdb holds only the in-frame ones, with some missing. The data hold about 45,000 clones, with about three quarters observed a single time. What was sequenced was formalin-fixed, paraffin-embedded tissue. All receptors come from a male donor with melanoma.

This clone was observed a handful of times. Here the CDR3 DNA reads TGTGCCAGCAGTGACCGGGCTAACACCGGGGAGCTGTTTTTT. Translating gives CASSDRANTGELFF. The gene calls are TRBV2 and TRBJ2-2; no definite D call. The CDR3 sequence is 14 residues long. Germline V CDR1 and CDR2: SNHLY, FYNNEI. With 3 bases removed from V and 2 bases from J, the gap between germline ends came to 7 bases.

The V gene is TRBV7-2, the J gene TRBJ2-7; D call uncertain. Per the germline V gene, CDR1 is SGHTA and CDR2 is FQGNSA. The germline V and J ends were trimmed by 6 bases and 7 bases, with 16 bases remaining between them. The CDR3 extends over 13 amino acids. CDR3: CASRLEAKGEQYF. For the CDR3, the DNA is TGTGCCAGCAGGCTAGAGGCCAAAGGGGAGCAGTACTTC.

CDR3 sequence: CASSRTGDGEKLFF. As DNA, the CDR3 is TGTGCCAGCAGTCGGACAGGGGATGGTGAAAAACTGTTTTTT. The chain carries TRBV5-5 and TRBJ1-4; 9 positions match TRBD1. Germline V gives CDR1 SGHKS, CDR2 YYEKEE (reference sequence). V dropped 5 bases and J dropped 7; count of bases not matched to a gene: 6. This CDR3 is 14 amino acids long.

The CDR3 protein is CASSFRPGGARPGYTF. The CDR3 coding sequence is TGTGCCAGCAGTTTTCGTCCAGGCGGGGCGAGGCCAGGCTACACCTTC. The chain combines TRBV28 with TRBJ1-2; D might be TRBD1 (5 bases). The V gene's germline CDR1 is MDHEN and CDR2 SYDVKM. The CDR3 consists of 16 residues. The V gene lost 3 bases and the J gene lost 8 bases, with 22 bases spanning the gap.

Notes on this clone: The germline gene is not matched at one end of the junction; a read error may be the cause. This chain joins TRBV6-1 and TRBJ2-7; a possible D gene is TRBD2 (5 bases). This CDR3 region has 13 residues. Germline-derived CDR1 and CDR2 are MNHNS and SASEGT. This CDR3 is CASSEGLAPRPYF. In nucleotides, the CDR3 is TGTGCCAGCAGCGAAGGGCTAGCTCCCAGACCCTACTTC.

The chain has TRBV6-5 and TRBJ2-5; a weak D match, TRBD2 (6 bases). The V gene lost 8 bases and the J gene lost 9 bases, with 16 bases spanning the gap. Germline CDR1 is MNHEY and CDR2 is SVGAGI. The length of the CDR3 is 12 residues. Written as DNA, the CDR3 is TGTGCCAGCTACTCCGGGACTGGGGCCCAGTACTTC. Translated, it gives CASYSGTGAQYF.

CDR3 residues: CASSLAWSSGETQYF. CDR3 DNA: TGTGCCAGCAGCTTAGCATGGAGCTCGGGGGAGACCCAGTACTTC. The chain uses TRBV7-2 and TRBJ2-5; D is perhaps TRBD2 (5 bases). V was trimmed by 0 bases and J by 5 bases, leaving 13 bases between them. Germline V gives CDR1 SGHTA, CDR2 FQGNSA. CDR3 length: 15 amino acids.

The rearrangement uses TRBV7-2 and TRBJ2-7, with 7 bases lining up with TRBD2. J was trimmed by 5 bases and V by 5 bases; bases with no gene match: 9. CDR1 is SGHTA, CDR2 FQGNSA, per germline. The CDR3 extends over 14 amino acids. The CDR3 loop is CASSPQVGGDEQYF. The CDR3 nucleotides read TGTGCCAGCAGCCCCCAGGTGGGGGGGGACGAGCAGTACTTC.

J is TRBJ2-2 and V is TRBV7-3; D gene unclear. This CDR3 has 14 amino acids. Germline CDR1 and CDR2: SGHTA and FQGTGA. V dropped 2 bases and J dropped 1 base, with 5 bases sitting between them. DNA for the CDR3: TGTGCCAGCAGCTTAGTACGGAACACCGGGGAGCTGTTTTTT. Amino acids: CASSLVRNTGELFF. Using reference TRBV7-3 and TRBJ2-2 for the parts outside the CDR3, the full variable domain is GAGVSQTPSNKVTEKGKYVELRCDPISGHTALYWYRQSLGQGPEFLIYFQGTGAADDSGLPNDRFFAVRPEGSVSTLKIQRTERGDSAVYLCASSLVRNTGELFFGEGSRLTVL.

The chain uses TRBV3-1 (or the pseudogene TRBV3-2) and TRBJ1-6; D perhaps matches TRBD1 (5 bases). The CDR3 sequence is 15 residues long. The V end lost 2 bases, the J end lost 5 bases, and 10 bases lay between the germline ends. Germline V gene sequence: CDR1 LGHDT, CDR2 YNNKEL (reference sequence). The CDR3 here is CASSQYGRDNSPLHF. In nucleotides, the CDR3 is TGTGCCAGCAGCCAATACGGCAGGGATAATTCACCCCTCCACTTT.

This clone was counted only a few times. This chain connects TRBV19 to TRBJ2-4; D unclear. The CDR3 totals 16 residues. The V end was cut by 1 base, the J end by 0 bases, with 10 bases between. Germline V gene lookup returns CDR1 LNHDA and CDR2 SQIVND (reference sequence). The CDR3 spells CASSIVGTPAKNIQYF. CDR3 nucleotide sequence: TGTGCCAGTAGTATAGTGGGCACCCCAGCCAAAAACATTCAGTACTTC.

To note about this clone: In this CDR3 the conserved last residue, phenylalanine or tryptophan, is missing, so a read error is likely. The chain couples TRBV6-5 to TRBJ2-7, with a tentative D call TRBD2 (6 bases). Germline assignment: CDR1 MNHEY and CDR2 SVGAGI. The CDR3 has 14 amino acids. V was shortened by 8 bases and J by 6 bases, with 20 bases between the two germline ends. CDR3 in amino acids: CASHRGGGRSEQYL. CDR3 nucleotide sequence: TGTGCCAGCCACCGAGGAGGAGGGAGGAGCGAGCAGTACTTA.

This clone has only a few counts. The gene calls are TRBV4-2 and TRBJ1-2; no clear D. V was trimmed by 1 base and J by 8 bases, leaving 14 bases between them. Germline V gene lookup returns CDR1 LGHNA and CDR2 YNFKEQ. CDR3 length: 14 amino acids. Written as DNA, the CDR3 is TGTGCCAGCAGCCAAGTGGGTAGACTTCGGGGCTACACCTTC. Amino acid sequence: CASSQVGRLRGYTF.

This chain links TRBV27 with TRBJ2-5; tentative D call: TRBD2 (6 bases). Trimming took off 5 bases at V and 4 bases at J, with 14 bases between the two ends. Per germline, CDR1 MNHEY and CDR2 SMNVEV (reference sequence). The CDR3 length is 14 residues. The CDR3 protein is CASSLGLGGETQYF. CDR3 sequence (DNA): TGTGCCAGCAGTCTAGGCCTGGGGGGAGAGACCCAGTACTTC.

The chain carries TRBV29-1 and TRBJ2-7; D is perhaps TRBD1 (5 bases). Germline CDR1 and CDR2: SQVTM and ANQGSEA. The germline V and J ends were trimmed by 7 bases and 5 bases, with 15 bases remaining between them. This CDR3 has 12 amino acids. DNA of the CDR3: TGCAGCGGCCATCAGGGTCCCCACGAGCAGTACTTC. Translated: CSGHQGPHEQYF.

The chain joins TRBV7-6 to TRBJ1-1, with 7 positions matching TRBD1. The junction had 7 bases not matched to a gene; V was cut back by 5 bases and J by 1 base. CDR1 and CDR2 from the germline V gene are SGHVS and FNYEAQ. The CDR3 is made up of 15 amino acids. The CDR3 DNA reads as TGTGCCAGCAGCCAACGACAGGGCCAGAACACTGAAGCTTTCTTT. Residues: CASSQRQGQNTEAFF.

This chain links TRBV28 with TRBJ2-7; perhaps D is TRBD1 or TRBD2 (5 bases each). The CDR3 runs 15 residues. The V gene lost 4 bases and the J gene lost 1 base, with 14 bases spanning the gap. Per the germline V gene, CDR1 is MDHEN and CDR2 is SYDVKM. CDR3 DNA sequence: TGTGCCAGCAGTTATTCGGGACCGCGATCCTACGAGCAGTACTTC. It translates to CASSYSGPRSYEQYF.

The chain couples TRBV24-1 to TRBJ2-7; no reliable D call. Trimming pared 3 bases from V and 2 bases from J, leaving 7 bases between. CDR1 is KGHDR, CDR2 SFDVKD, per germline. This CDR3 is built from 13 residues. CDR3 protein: CATSDKATYEQYF. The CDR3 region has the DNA TGTGCCACCAGTGATAAGGCGACCTACGAGCAGTACTTC.

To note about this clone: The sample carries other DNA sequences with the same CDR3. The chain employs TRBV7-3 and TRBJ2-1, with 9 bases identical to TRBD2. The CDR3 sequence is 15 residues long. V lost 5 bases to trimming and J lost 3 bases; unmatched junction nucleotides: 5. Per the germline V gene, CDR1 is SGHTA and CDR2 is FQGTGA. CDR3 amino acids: CASSLSGGSYNEQFF. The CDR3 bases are TGTGCCAGCAGCCTTAGCGGGGGAAGCTACAATGAGCAGTTCTTC.

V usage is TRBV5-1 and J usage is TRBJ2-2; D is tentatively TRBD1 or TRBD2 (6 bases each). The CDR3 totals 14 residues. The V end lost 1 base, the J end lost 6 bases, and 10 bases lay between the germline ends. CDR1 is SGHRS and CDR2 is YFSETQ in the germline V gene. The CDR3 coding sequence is TGCGCCAGCAGCTTGAATAGGGGGGCCGGGGAGCTGTTTTTT. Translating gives CASSLNRGAGELFF.

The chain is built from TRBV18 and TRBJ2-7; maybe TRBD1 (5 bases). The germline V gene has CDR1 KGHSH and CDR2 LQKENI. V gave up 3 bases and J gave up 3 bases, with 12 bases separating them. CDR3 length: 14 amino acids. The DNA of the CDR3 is TGTGCCAGCTCACCTACGGACAAGAACTACGAGCAGTACTTC. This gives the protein CASSPTDKNYEQYF. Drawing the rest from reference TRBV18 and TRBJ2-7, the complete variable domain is NAGVMQNPRHLVRRRGQEARLRCSPMKGHSHVYWYRQLPEEGLKFMVYLQKENIIDESGMPKERFSAEFPKEGPSILRIQQVVRGDSAAYFCASSPTDKNYEQYFGPGTRLTVT.

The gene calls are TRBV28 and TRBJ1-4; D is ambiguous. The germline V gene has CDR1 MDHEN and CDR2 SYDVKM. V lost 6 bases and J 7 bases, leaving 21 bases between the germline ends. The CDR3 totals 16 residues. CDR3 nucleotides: TGTGCCAGCAGCCCCAGGCGGGTGTTTCTGAGTGAAAAACTGTTTTTT. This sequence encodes CASSPRRVFLSEKLFF.

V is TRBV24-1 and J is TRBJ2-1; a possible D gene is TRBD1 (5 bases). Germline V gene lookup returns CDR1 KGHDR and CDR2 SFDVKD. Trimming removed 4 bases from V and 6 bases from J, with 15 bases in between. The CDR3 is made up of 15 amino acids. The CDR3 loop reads CATSDSTRASNEQFF. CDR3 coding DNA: TGTGCCACCAGTGACTCCACCAGGGCCTCCAATGAGCAGTTCTTC.

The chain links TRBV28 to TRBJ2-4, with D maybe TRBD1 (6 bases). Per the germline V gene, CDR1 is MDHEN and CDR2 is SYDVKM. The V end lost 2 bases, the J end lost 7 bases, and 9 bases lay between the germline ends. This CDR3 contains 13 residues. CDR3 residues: CASSLNQGNIQYF. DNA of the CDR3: TGTGCCAGCAGTTTAAACCAGGGGAACATTCAGTACTTC.

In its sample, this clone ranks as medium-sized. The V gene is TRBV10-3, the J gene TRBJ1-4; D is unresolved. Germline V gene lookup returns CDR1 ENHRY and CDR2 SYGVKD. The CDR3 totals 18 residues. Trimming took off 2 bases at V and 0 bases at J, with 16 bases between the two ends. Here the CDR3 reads CAISEAAATRTTNEKLFF. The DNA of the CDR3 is TGTGCCATCAGTGAGGCTGCAGCGACAAGAACAACTAATGAAAAACTGTTTTTT.

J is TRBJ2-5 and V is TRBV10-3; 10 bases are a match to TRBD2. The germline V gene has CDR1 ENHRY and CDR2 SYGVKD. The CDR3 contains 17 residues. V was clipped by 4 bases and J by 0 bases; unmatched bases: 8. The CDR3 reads CAISGAGGSTYQETQYF. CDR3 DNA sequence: TGTGCCATCAGTGGAGCGGGAGGGTCCACGTACCAAGAGACCCAGTACTTC.